This paragraph covers one T cell receptor beta chain sequence. Its antigen is as yet unknown. Germline V gene lookup returns CDR1 MNHEY and CDR2 SVGAGI. CDR3 length equals 14 residues. V was pared by 3 bases and J by 4 bases, with 4 bases of the junction left unmatched. Under the authors' procedure: For the immunoSEQ data, sequences were junction-only without quality scores, so filtering differed. Clones were read by immunoSEQ multiplex PCR, and TCRdb kept only the in-frame ones, dropping some. V and J calls and clone size are those listed in that table; D and trimming were worked out from the DNA. This sample has about 1,900,000 clones, with about 95% found just once. The data stem from a study of shared clonotypes between healthy human individuals. As for the study in general: The donor pool was made up of a couple of women and a few men aged 18 to 49.

The naive CD8 fraction comprised CD45RO-negative cells positively selected for CCR7 and excluded terminally differentiated effector memory CD45RA+ cells. Study findings and constraints: The represented genetic and exposure-history diversity was limited by the small number of donors. Non-shared clonotypes showed lower generation probabilities than clonotypes common to all four donors.

This receptor was identified in a young man in good health. The specimen was naive CD8+ T cells sorted from blood. This chain uses TRBV6-5 with TRBJ1-1; 8 nucleotides agree with TRBD1. The CDR3 nucleotides are TGTGCCAGCAGTTATCTGACAGGGGCCACTGAAGCTTTCTTT. This encodes CASSYLTGATEAFF.